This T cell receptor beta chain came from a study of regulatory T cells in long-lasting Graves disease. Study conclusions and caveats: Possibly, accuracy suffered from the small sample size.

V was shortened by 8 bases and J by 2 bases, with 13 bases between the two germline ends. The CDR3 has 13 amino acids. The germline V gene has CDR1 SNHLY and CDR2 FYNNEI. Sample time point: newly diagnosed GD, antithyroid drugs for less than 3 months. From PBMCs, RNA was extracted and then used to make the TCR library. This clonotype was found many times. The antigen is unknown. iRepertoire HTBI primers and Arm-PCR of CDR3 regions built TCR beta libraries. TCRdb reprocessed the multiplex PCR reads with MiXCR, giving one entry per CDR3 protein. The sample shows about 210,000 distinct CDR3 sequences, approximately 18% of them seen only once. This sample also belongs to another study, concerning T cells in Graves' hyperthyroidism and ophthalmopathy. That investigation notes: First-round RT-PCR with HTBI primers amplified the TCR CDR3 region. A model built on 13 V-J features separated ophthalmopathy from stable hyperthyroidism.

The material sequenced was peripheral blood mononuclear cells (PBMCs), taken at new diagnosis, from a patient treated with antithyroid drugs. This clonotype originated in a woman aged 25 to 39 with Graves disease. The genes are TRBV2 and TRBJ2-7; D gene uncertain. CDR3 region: CASLSTVTYEQYF. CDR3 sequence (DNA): TGTGCCAGCCTCTCGACTGTTACCTACGAGCAGTACTTC.